The 30 T cell receptor beta chains given below trace back to one sample, sequenced in a study of T cells in Graves' hyperthyroidism and ophthalmopathy (dated 2019 in TCRdb). Libraries were prepared through multiplex PCR. This sample was sequenced with an Illumina HiSeq 2000. TCR beta CDR3 regions were amplified from RNA transcripts. The first round of RT-PCR for the TCR CDR3 was performed with the HTBI primer set and the Qiagen OneStep RT-PCR kit. TCRdb trimmed the raw reads at Q25, called clones with MiXCR and kept productive beta chains. Rows are unified per CDR3 protein, each entry keeping the most common DNA and genes. The sample table holds under 250,000 distinct CDR3 sequences, of which 24% were seen once. The leading ten clones occupy under 40% of the sample. Sequencing input: blood. The receptors come from a woman aged 40 to 49 with Graves' ophthalmopathy.

In this sample, this clonotype turned up many times. This chain joins TRBV12-3 or TRBV12-4 and TRBJ1-5; D call uncertain. The V end was cut by 2 bases, the J end by 8 bases, with 19 bases between. This CDR3 has 16 amino acids. The CDR3 here is CASSLRAGRTMEPQHF. CDR3 in DNA: TGTGCCAGCAGTTTAAGGGCAGGAAGGACGATGGAGCCCCAGCATTTT.

The rearrangement links TRBV5-1 to TRBJ1-1; TRBD1 aligns across 7 bases. CDR1 and CDR2 (germline): SGHRS, YFSETQ. CDR3 length equals 16 residues. With 4 bases clipped from V and 2 bases from J, the junction kept 11 bases outside the gene matches. The CDR3 DNA reads TGCGCCAGCAGCCCCGGCCCAGGGGGACAAAACACTGAAGCTTTCTTT. Protein sequence: CASSPGPGGQNTEAFF.

The chain links TRBV28 to TRBJ2-7; 8 bases fit TRBD1. Germline V CDR1 and CDR2: MDHEN, SYDVKM. CDR3 length: 12 residues. V lost 8 bases and J lost 7; bases outside the gene matches: 7. The CDR3 region has the DNA TGTGCCAGCGCGTACAGGGGGAATGAGCAGTACTTC. This gives the protein CASAYRGNEQYF.

V and J are TRBV7-2 and TRBJ2-7; perhaps TRBD1 as D (6 bases). This CDR3 region has 13 residues. V was pared by 11 bases and J by 2 bases, with 16 bases between. In germline, CDR1 is SGHTA, CDR2 FQGNSA. Here the CDR3 DNA reads TGTGCCTGGAGTGTTTACAGGGCCTACGAGCAGTACTTC. Translation gives CAWSVYRAYEQYF. Together with reference TRBV7-2 and TRBJ2-7, the CDR3 gives the full variable domain: GAGVSQSPSNKVTEKGKDVELRCDPISGHTALYWYRQSLGQGLEFLIYFQGNSAPDKSGLPSDRFSAERTGGSVSTLTIQRTQQEDSAVYLCAWSVYRAYEQYFGPGTRLTVT.

Concerning this clonotype: This may arise from a read error, as a much more abundant clone is one base away. The chain has TRBV20-1 and TRBJ1-2; 12 nucleotides match TRBD1. Germline assignment: CDR1 DFQATT and CDR2 SNEGSKA (reference sequence). The CDR3 has 15 residues. This CDR3 is CTARDPGQGARGYTF. In DNA form, the CDR3 reads TGCACTGCTAGAGACCCGGGACAGGGGGCTCGAGGCTACACCTTC.

Only one count was recorded for this clonotype. V usage is TRBV24-1 and J usage is TRBJ2-7; 8 nucleotides align to TRBD1. Germline loops: CDR1 KGHDR, CDR2 SFDVKD. The J segment lost 3 bases and the V segment lost 4 bases, leaving 4 bases of the junction unmatched. CDR3 size: 14 residues. The chain's CDR3 is CATSDVGQGYEQYF. The CDR3 DNA reads TGTGCCACCAGTGACGTCGGACAGGGCTACGAGCAGTACTTC.

This clonotype was counted many times. This rearrangement joins TRBV20-1 to TRBJ2-7; D tentatively reads TRBD1 or TRBD2 (5 bases each). The length of the CDR3 is 14 residues. The germline V gene has CDR1 DFQATT and CDR2 SNEGSKA (reference sequence). Deletions cut 3 bases from V and 4 bases from J, with 16 bases between. CDR3 protein: CSASDEGLVYEQYF. In DNA form, the CDR3 reads TGCAGTGCTAGTGACGAGGGGTTGGTGTACGAGCAGTACTTC.

This clonotype was counted ten times or more. This chain links TRBV5-1 with TRBJ1-3; no firm D call. Germline V gene sequence: CDR1 SGHRS, CDR2 YFSETQ. Trimming stripped 1 base from V and 0 bases from J, with 8 bases between. The CDR3 consists of 15 residues. CDR3 in DNA: TGCGCCAGCAGCTTGACGGCCCTCTCTGGAAACACCATATATTTT. This translates into CASSLTALSGNTIYF.

Ten or more counts support this clonotype. The chain carries TRBV4-1 and TRBJ2-7; D gene ambiguous. V gave up 1 base and J gave up 5 bases, with 3 bases separating them. The CDR3 is made up of 11 amino acids. Germline CDR1 reads MGHRA; CDR2 reads YSYEKL. This CDR3 is CASSQADEQYF. The CDR3 coding sequence is TGCGCCAGCAGCCAAGCTGACGAGCAGTACTTC.

There are many counts of this clonotype. V usage is TRBV28 and J usage is TRBJ2-7, with 8 bases lining up with TRBD2. Looked up from germline, CDR1 is MDHEN and CDR2 is SYDVKM. J lost 7 bases, V lost 5 bases, and 19 bases had no gene match. This CDR3 is built from 17 residues. CDR3 residues: CASSPLTLAVSPGEQYF. The CDR3 DNA reads as TGTGCCAGCAGTCCCCTGACACTAGCGGTATCACCGGGAGAGCAGTACTTC.

Ten or more counts support this clonotype. V and J are TRBV5-1 and TRBJ2-4, with a weak D call TRBD1 (6 bases). V gave up 0 bases and J gave up 0 bases, with 10 bases separating them. The CDR3 totals 16 residues. Germline V gene sequence: CDR1 SGHRS, CDR2 YFSETQ. Here the CDR3 DNA reads TGCGCCAGCAGCTTGGGGACAGACCTAGCCAAAAACATTCAGTACTTC. It translates to CASSLGTDLAKNIQYF.

This clonotype was recorded many times. The chain is built from TRBV18 and TRBJ2-2; D possibly corresponds to TRBD1 (5 bases). Germline V gene lookup returns CDR1 KGHSH and CDR2 LQKENI. With 1 base removed from V and 1 base from J, the gap between germline ends came to 10 bases. This CDR3 is 16 amino acids long. The chain's CDR3 is CASSPQGRVNTGELFF. For the CDR3, the DNA is TGTGCCAGCTCACCACAGGGCAGGGTGAACACCGGGGAGCTGTTTTTT.

This clonotype was seen ten or more times. J is TRBJ2-5 and V is TRBV6-1; 7 nucleotides match TRBD1. The germline V gene has CDR1 MNHNS and CDR2 SASEGT. There are 13 residues in the CDR3. V shed 8 bases and J 4 bases; nucleotides not matched to a gene: 7. The DNA for the CDR3 is TGTGCCAGCCGACAGGGTATGGTAGAGACCCAGTACTTC. Translated, it gives CASRQGMVETQYF.

Concerning this clonotype itself: This may be a read error: a much more frequent sequence differs by one nucleotide. V gene TRBV15 combines with J gene TRBJ2-2; 9 bases fit TRBD1. Germline CDR1 reads LNHNV; CDR2 reads YYDKDF (reference sequence). The CDR3 length is 15 residues. In DNA form, the CDR3 reads TGTGTCACCAGCAGAGACACAGGGGGCTCCGGGGAGCTGTTTTTT. It encodes CVTSRDTGGSGELFF.

This clonotype has at least ten counts. Compared with germline, one end of the junction differs, possibly owing to a read error. J is TRBJ2-5 and V is TRBV2, with 7 bases identical to TRBD1. Germline V gene sequence: CDR1 SNHLY, CDR2 FYNNEI. This CDR3 contains 13 residues. The CDR3 here is CANSEDREKTQYF. The CDR3 nucleotides read TGTGCCAACAGTGAAGACAGGGAGAAGACCCAGTACTTC.

This clonotype was detected ten times or more. V gene TRBV19 combines with J gene TRBJ1-1; 7 positions match TRBD1. Germline lookup yields CDR1 LNHDA and CDR2 SQIVND (reference sequence). J was trimmed by 5 bases and V by 5 bases; bases with no gene match: 17. The CDR3 runs to 17 residues. CDR3 residues: CASSLPRQGTLRTEAFF. The CDR3 DNA is TGTGCCAGTAGTCTCCCACGACAGGGAACCCTAAGGACTGAAGCTTTCTTT.

This clonotype has a count of ten or more. V gene TRBV6-5 combines with J gene TRBJ1-2, with D perhaps TRBD1 (5 bases). The V end was cut by 4 bases, the J end by 3 bases, with 12 bases between. Germline V CDR1 and CDR2: MNHEY, SVGAGI. This CDR3 contains 14 residues. CDR3 in amino acids: CASSSGGPYYGYTF. The DNA of the CDR3 is TGTGCCAGCAGTTCCGGGGGACCGTACTATGGCTACACCTTC.

The rearrangement uses TRBV7-3 and TRBJ2-3; D might be TRBD2 (6 bases). V shed 1 base and J shed 9 bases, with 11 bases lying between them. This CDR3 region has 13 residues. Germline assignment: CDR1 SGHTA and CDR2 FQGTGA. CDR3 bases: TGTGCCAGCAGCTTAAGCGGGGTGGGGACGCAGTATTTT. Its protein product is CASSLSGVGTQYF.

This chain links TRBV28 with TRBJ2-5; 7 nucleotides line up with TRBD2. V was pared by 7 bases and J by 2 bases, with 10 bases of the junction left unmatched. Germline lookup yields CDR1 MDHEN and CDR2 SYDVKM. This CDR3 has 15 residues. The CDR3 loop reads CASTQSRGTQETQYF. The CDR3 DNA reads TGTGCCAGCACCCAATCGCGGGGGACTCAAGAGACCCAGTACTTC.

Ten or more counts support this clonotype. V is TRBV5-5 and J is TRBJ2-4; TRBD1 matches 7 bases. The CDR3 runs 18 residues. Germline trimming cut 1 base from V and 0 bases from J; bases unmatched to any gene: 10. CDR1 and CDR2 (germline): SGHKS, YYEKEE (reference sequence). The CDR3, as DNA: TGTGCCAGCAGCTTGAAGGGGGCCGAGGTACTAGCCAAAAACATTCAGTACTTC. This sequence encodes CASSLKGAEVLAKNIQYF.

The V call is TRBV15, the J call TRBJ2-7; TRBD1 aligns across 12 bases. V was pared by 7 bases and J by 6 bases, with 13 bases of the junction left unmatched. The germline V gene has CDR1 LNHNV and CDR2 YYDKDF (reference sequence). The CDR3 is made up of 16 amino acids. The CDR3 is CATKASPGQGAAEQYF. CDR3 coding DNA: TGTGCCACCAAAGCCTCCCCGGGACAGGGGGCCGCCGAGCAGTACTTC.

The rearrangement uses TRBV28 and TRBJ1-5, with a tentative D call TRBD1 (5 bases). V shed 10 bases and J shed 6 bases, with 25 bases lying between them. This CDR3 is built from 16 residues. CDR1 and CDR2 from the germline V gene are MDHEN and SYDVKM. The CDR3 nucleotides are TGTGCCATACGTCCGGCCGGGACCTCAAAGGGTCAGCCCCAGCATTTT. Translated: CAIRPAGTSKGQPQHF.

With regard to this clonotype: This may arise from a read error, as a much more abundant clone is one base away. The V call is TRBV12-3 or TRBV12-4, the J call TRBJ2-2; TRBD1 aligns across 7 bases. This CDR3 region has 14 residues. V shed 7 bases and J 2 bases; nucleotides not matched to a gene: 4. In nucleotides, the CDR3 is TGTGCCAGCATGGGGGACAGAAACACCGGGGAGCTGTTTTTT. It specifies CASMGDRNTGELFF.

This clonotype has a count of ten or more. V and J are TRBV11-2 and TRBJ2-7; 15 nucleotides agree with TRBD2. Germline lookup yields CDR1 SGHAT and CDR2 FQNNGV. The trim removed 5 bases at V and 4 bases at J, leaving 12 bases unmatched. The CDR3 totals 18 residues. CDR3 DNA sequence: TGTGCCAGCAGCCCAGGACTAGCGGGAGGGCCGGGTATGTACGAGCAGTACTTC. This sequence encodes CASSPGLAGGPGMYEQYF. Full variable domain (rest looked up from reference TRBV11-2 and TRBJ2-7): EAGVAQSPRYKIIEKRQSVAFWCNPISGHATLYWYQQILGQGPKLLIQFQNNGVVDDSQLPKDRFSAERLKGVDSTLKIQPAKLEDSAVYLCASSPGLAGGPGMYEQYFGPGTRLTVT.

The rearrangement links TRBV6-1 to TRBJ2-3; D is unclear. V dropped 5 bases and J dropped 5 bases, with 8 bases sitting between them. Germline V gene lookup returns CDR1 MNHNS and CDR2 SASEGT. The CDR3 extends over 12 amino acids. DNA of the CDR3: TGTGCCAGCAGTCCGGACCTAGATACGCAGTATTTT. The encoded protein is CASSPDLDTQYF.

This clonotype was detected many times. V and J are TRBV2 and TRBJ2-7, with TRBD2 matching over 11 bases. The germline V gene has CDR1 SNHLY and CDR2 FYNNEI. This CDR3 region has 15 residues. The J segment lost 6 bases and the V segment lost 6 bases, leaving 10 bases of the junction unmatched. The CDR3 is CASRRLAGTLGEQYF. The CDR3 DNA reads TGTGCCAGCAGGAGACTAGCGGGAACCCTCGGCGAGCAGTACTTC.

The V gene is TRBV6-1, the J gene TRBJ1-6; tentative D call: TRBD1 (5 bases). Germline V CDR1 and CDR2: MNHNS, SASEGT. This CDR3 region has 15 residues. Trimming cost V 6 bases and J 11 bases, with 20 bases left between them. CDR3 in amino acids: CASSPTQAVSAPLHF. For the CDR3, the DNA is TGTGCCAGCAGCCCTACACAGGCAGTTAGCGCACCCCTCCACTTT.

This clonotype was recorded once. This sequence joins TRBV6-2 or TRBV6-3 and TRBJ2-1; 7 nucleotides align to TRBD1. The V and J ends lost 9 bases and 5 bases, in that order; junction bases with no gene match: 22. This CDR3 comprises 18 residues. Germline CDR1 is MNHEY and CDR2 is SVGEGT. CDR3 nucleotides: TGTGCCAGGGACATGACAGGGAATAACCGGGACGGAGACAATGAGCAGTTCTTC. Translating it yields CARDMTGNNRDGDNEQFF.

This clonotype was observed at least ten times. CDR3 protein: CSAVQPLGNQPQHF. The CDR3, as DNA: TGCAGTGCTGTCCAGCCTTTGGGCAATCAGCCCCAGCATTTT. This sequence joins TRBV20-1 and TRBJ1-5; D uncertain. CDR3 length: 14 amino acids. From germline, CDR1 is DFQATT and CDR2 SNEGSKA (reference sequence). Trimming cost V 5 bases and J 2 bases, with 13 bases left between them.

This rearrangement joins TRBV24-1 to TRBJ2-2, with 7 bases fitting TRBD2. CDR1 and CDR2 (germline): KGHDR, SFDVKD. The CDR3 sequence is 16 residues long. Unmatched junction bases numbered 16, after V lost 10 bases and J lost 6 bases. The CDR3 DNA is TGTGCCACGTCGACTAGCCAAACTTATCCCGCCGGGGAGCTGTTTTTT. Translating gives CATSTSQTYPAGELFF.